A single sample gave rise to the 31 T cell receptor beta chains below, sequenced in a study of tumor and adjacent non-tumor tissue in lung cancer. No cell sorting was done before RNA was extracted from the tissue. More than 3 cm separated this lung sample from the edge of the tumor. A modified ARM-PCR protocol with three rounds of nested PCR amplified TCRbeta. TCRdb reprocessed the multiplex PCR reads with MiXCR, giving one entry per CDR3 protein. The data contain roughly 48,000 distinct CDR3 sequences, roughly two thirds of them singletons. Sequenced sample: distant non-tumor lung tissue. Receptors originate from a woman in her seventies with non-small cell lung cancer.

Comment on this clonotype: A much larger clone sits a single nucleotide away, making a read error possible. The chain recombines TRBV5-8 with TRBJ2-7; tentative D call: TRBD1 (7 bases). The V gene's germline CDR1 is SGHTS and CDR2 YDEGEE. The CDR3 totals 15 residues. The CDR3 DNA sequence: TGTGTCAGCAGCCACGTTCCAGGGGGGCCCTACGAGCAGTACTTC. Translation: CVSSHVPGGPYEQYF. The whole variable domain, remainder taken from reference TRBV5-8 and TRBJ2-7, is EAGVTQSPTHLIKTRGQQATLRCSPISGHTSVYWYQQALGLGLQFLLWYDEGEERNRGNFPPRFSGRQFPNYSSELNVNALELEDSALYLCVSSHVPGGPYEQYFGPGTRLTVT.

To note about this clonotype: This may be a read error: a much more frequent sequence differs by one nucleotide. V gene TRBV20-1 combines with J gene TRBJ2-4; D uncertain. The germline V and J ends were trimmed by 4 bases and 8 bases, with 15 bases remaining between them. The CDR3 is made up of 13 amino acids. The germline V gene has CDR1 DFQATT and CDR2 SNEGSKA (reference sequence). As DNA, the CDR3 is TGCAGTGCTACCGAGCCTGTCTTGCACATTCAGTACTTC. As protein: CSATEPVLHIQYF.

The chain carries TRBV6-1 and TRBJ2-2, with D tentatively TRBD2 (7 bases). The CDR3 extends over 17 amino acids. V was shortened by 5 bases and J by 6 bases, with 22 bases between the two germline ends. Germline CDR1 reads MNHNS; CDR2 reads SASEGT. In nucleotides, the CDR3 is TGTGCCAGCAGTAGAACGCAGGGGAGGGTAAACGCCGGGGAGCTGTTTTTT. It specifies CASSRTQGRVNAGELFF.

This clonotype has a count of ten or more. The chain is built from TRBV12-3 or TRBV12-4 and TRBJ2-1; 9 bases map to TRBD2. This CDR3 comprises 15 residues. The junction had 4 bases not matched to a gene; V was cut back by 2 bases and J by 5 bases. The CDR3 DNA reads as TGTGCCAGCAGTTTACTGGCTAGCGGGAACAATGAGCAGTTCTTC. Its protein is CASSLLASGNNEQFF.

This clonotype came up many times. The V and J genes are TRBV5-4 and TRBJ2-5; perhaps D is TRBD1 or TRBD2 (5 bases each). The CDR3 is made up of 15 amino acids. V lost 1 base, J lost 6 bases, and 16 bases lay in between. Germline CDR1 and CDR2: SGHNT and YYREEE (reference sequence). The CDR3 bases are TGTGCCAGCAGCTTGACCGGGACCCCCGGTAAGACCCAGTACTTC. This codes for CASSLTGTPGKTQYF.

A word on this clonotype: It may be a read error: a sequence one base away is much more abundant. The CDR3, as DNA: TGTGCCAACAGTTACCCGGGACTTTACAATGAGCAGTTCTTC. Protein sequence: CANSYPGLYNEQFF. This chain joins TRBV6-5 and TRBJ2-1; tentatively, D is TRBD2 (6 bases). The CDR3 runs 14 residues. CDR1 MNHEY and CDR2 SVGAGI come from the germline V gene.

The genes are TRBV6-1 and TRBJ1-6; D is unresolved. V shed 9 bases and J shed 13 bases, with 16 bases lying between them. CDR3 size: 12 residues. Germline CDR1 and CDR2: MNHNS and SASEGT. The CDR3 DNA is TGTGCCAGTAATGACGGTAGTTCCCCCCTCCACTTT. Encoded protein: CASNDGSSPLHF.

Worth noting for this clonotype: This clone may be a read error of a much larger clone one base away. The chain recombines TRBV30 with TRBJ1-2; 8 bases are a match to TRBD1. CDR1 is GTSNPN and CDR2 is SVGIG in the germline V gene (reference sequence). There are 13 residues in the CDR3. J lost 4 bases, V lost 4 bases, and 5 bases had no gene match. The CDR3, as DNA: TGTGCCTGGATCTCTACAGGGGGCTATGGCTACACCTTC. Amino acid sequence: CAWISTGGYGYTF. Combining the CDR3 with reference TRBV30 and TRBJ1-2 gives the whole variable domain SQTIHQWPATLVQPVGSPLSLECTVEGTSNPNLYWYRQAAGRGLQLLFYSVGIGQISSEVPQNLSASRPQDRQFILSSKKLLLSDSGFYLCAWISTGGYGYTFGSGTRLTVV.

In its sample, this clonotype was seen a few times. The gene calls are TRBV29-1 and TRBJ2-7, with D unclear. From germline, CDR1 is SQVTM and CDR2 ANQGSEA. With 4 bases removed from V and 5 bases from J, the gap between germline ends came to 12 bases. This CDR3 has 12 amino acids. CDR3 region: CSVGRPADEQYF. In DNA form, the CDR3 reads TGCAGCGTTGGACGGCCGGCGGACGAGCAGTACTTC.

Regarding this clonotype: Its ends do not fully match the called genes, so a read error is possible. This rearrangement joins TRBV10-3 to TRBJ1-1; D is uncertain. Germline V gives CDR1 ENHRY, CDR2 SYGVKD. This CDR3 region has 15 residues. The CDR3, as DNA: TGTGCCATTAGTGAGCACGGAGGAAGGGACACTGAAGCTTTCTTT. Its translation is CAISEHGGRDTEAFF.

This clonotype was seen repeatedly, ten times or more. The chain uses TRBV20-1 and TRBJ1-1; TRBD1 agrees at 10 bases. The CDR3 has 13 amino acids. Trimming removed 3 bases from V and 2 bases from J; junction bases left unmatched: 0. Germline-derived CDR1 and CDR2 are DFQATT and SNEGSKA (reference sequence). The DNA of the CDR3 is TGCAGTGCTAGGACAGGGGGCAACACTGAAGCTTTCTTT. Amino acids: CSARTGGNTEAFF.

Remarks on this clonotype: One end of the junction does not line up with germline, which may come from a read error. The V call is TRBV6-1, the J call TRBJ1-1; D might be TRBD1 (6 bases). CDR3 length: 14 residues. CDR1 and CDR2 from the germline V gene are MNHNS and SASEGT. The CDR3 DNA is TGTACCAGCAGTGTCGGACAGCTGAACACTGAAGCTTCCTTT. It codes for CTSSVGQLNTEASF.

In its sample, this clonotype was seen once. An end of the junction does not agree with germline; a read error may underlie this. The rearrangement joins TRBV6-5 to TRBJ2-6; possible D gene TRBD1, 5 bases. The length of the CDR3 is 16 residues. Germline V CDR1 and CDR2: MNHEY, SVGAGI. CDR3 protein: CVSSYKVISGANVLTF. The CDR3 bases are TGTGTCAGCAGTTACAAGGTTATCTCTGGGGCCAACGTCCTGACATTC.

This clonotype was seen only a few times. A read error may explain this, as a much larger clone is one base away. This chain links TRBV4-1 with TRBJ1-2; 7 bases align to TRBD1. V was clipped by 6 bases and J by 6 bases; unmatched bases: 10. The CDR3 consists of 14 residues. Germline assignment: CDR1 MGHRA and CDR2 YSYEKL. The CDR3 sequence: CASRQTGKGDGYTF. The CDR3 region has the DNA TGCGCCAGCAGGCAGACAGGGAAAGGGGATGGCTACACCTTC.

This clonotype showed up just a few times. The junction and the germline gene differ at one end; a read error may be behind it. V usage is TRBV30 and J usage is TRBJ2-2; D is tentatively TRBD1 or TRBD2 (5 bases each). CDR1 and CDR2 (germline): GTSNPN, SVGIG (reference sequence). CDR3 size: 13 residues. DNA for the CDR3: TGTGCCTGGACTGGGGACCTTGTCGGGGTGCTGTTTTTT. Translation gives CAWTGDLVGVLFF.

Comments on this clonotype: The junction does not match germline at one end; this may be a read error. V gene TRBV6-5 combines with J gene TRBJ1-4; TRBD1 aligns across 8 bases. Germline V CDR1 and CDR2: MNHEY, SVGAGI. The CDR3 contains 15 residues. As DNA, the CDR3 is TGTGTCAGCAGTTATAGGACAGGGACTAATGAAAAACTGTTTTTT. It codes for CVSSYRTGTNEKLFF.

As concerns this clonotype: Possible read error: a much larger clone is one base away. This rearrangement joins TRBV5-5 to TRBJ2-2; maybe TRBD2 (6 bases). The V gene's germline CDR1 is SGHKS and CDR2 YYEKEE (reference sequence). This CDR3 has 15 amino acids. Trimming took off 6 bases at V and 5 bases at J, with 17 bases between the two ends. CDR3 coding DNA: TGTGCCAGCAACTTTCGCAGGGACTCGACCGGGGAGCTGTTTTTT. It yields the protein CASNFRRDSTGELFF.

Remarks on this clonotype: One end of the junction varies from germline; a read error may be responsible. The CDR3, as DNA: TGTGCCAGTAGTTATGAGGGGTATAGCAATCAGTCCCAGCATTTT. Its protein is CASSYEGYSNQSQHF. The chain joins TRBV6-6 to TRBJ1-5; D may be TRBD1 (5 bases). Germline CDR1 and CDR2: MNHNY and SVGAGI (reference sequence). This CDR3 contains 15 residues.

On this clonotype: At one of its ends the junction is not consistent with the germline gene, which may arise from a read error. The rearrangement uses TRBV5-4 and TRBJ2-5; 7 bases align to TRBD2. The CDR3 has 13 amino acids. CDR1 and CDR2 from the germline V gene are SGHNT and YYREEE (reference sequence). CDR3 sequence (DNA): TGTGTCAGCAGCGGGGCGGGAAAAGAGACCCAGTACTTC. Translating it yields CVSSGAGKETQYF.

This chain uses TRBV7-8 with TRBJ2-5; D unresolved. CDR1 and CDR2 from the germline V gene are SGHVS and FQNEAQ. The CDR3 extends over 13 amino acids. The V end lost 5 bases, the J end lost 9 bases, and 16 bases lay between the germline ends. The CDR3 is CASSTSDLPSQYF. The CDR3 DNA reads TGTGCCAGCAGCACCAGCGATCTTCCCTCCCAGTACTTC.

This CDR3 reads CASTKGTGQTDTQYF. As DNA, the CDR3 is TGTGCCAGCACCAAAGGGACAGGGCAGACAGATACGCAGTATTTT. The chain couples TRBV6-6 to TRBJ2-3; 9 bases map to TRBD1. The CDR3 contains 15 residues. The V gene end was trimmed by 7 bases and the J gene end by 3 bases; junction bases not matched to a gene: 8. Germline CDR1 and CDR2: MNHNY and SVGAGI (reference sequence).

As concerns this clonotype: The junction differs from germline at one of its ends, possibly a read error. The genes are TRBV4-2 and TRBJ2-7, with TRBD2 as a possible D gene (6 bases). Germline V gene sequence: CDR1 LGHNA, CDR2 YNFKEQ. This CDR3 is built from 13 residues. CDR3 region: CTSSLGNRGEQYF. CDR3 in DNA: TGTACCAGCAGCCTGGGGAATCGGGGGGAGCAGTACTTC.

The chain uses TRBV7-3 and TRBJ1-6; D gene ambiguous. V lost 5 bases to trimming and J lost 7 bases, with 9 bases between them. Germline lookup yields CDR1 SGHTA and CDR2 FQGTGA. This CDR3 comprises 13 residues. CDR3 in amino acids: CASSRDQNSPLHF. In DNA form, the CDR3 reads TGTGCCAGCAGCCGGGATCAAAATTCACCCCTCCACTTT.

In regard to this clonotype: Mismatch with germline at one junction end may stem from a read error. The chain links TRBV10-3 to TRBJ2-7, with 14 nucleotides matching TRBD2. CDR3 length: 15 amino acids. Germline CDR1 and CDR2: ENHRY and SYGVKD. The CDR3 loop reads CGIRGTSGSRHEQYF. CDR3 in DNA: TGTGGCATCAGAGGGACTAGCGGGAGTCGCCACGAGCAGTACTTC.

As regards this clonotype: Germline and junction disagree at one end, which may indicate a read error. The chain links TRBV11-2 to TRBJ2-3, with 8 bases aligning to TRBD2. The CDR3 runs to 15 residues. Looked up from germline, CDR1 is SGHAT and CDR2 is FQNNGV. The CDR3 DNA reads as TGCGCCAGCAGCTTCACTAGCGGTACCGCAGATACGCAGTATTTC. Translation gives CASSFTSGTADTQYF.

There are many counts of this clonotype. The CDR3 protein is CASSPQTGMNTGELFF. The CDR3 DNA follows: TGCGCCAGCAGTCCCCAGACAGGGATGAACACCGGGGAGCTGTTTTTT. This rearrangement joins TRBV5-1 to TRBJ2-2, with TRBD1 identical over 7 bases. Germline V lookup: CDR1 SGHRS, CDR2 YFSETQ. V gave up 5 bases and J gave up 1 base; unmatched junction bases: 8. The CDR3 is made up of 16 amino acids.

The chain employs TRBV11-3 and TRBJ2-3; D gene unclear. CDR3 length: 15 amino acids. Trimming took off 1 base at V and 5 bases at J, with 13 bases between the two ends. Germline CDR1 and CDR2: SGHNT and YENEEA. The CDR3 sequence: CASSLGLTYIDTQYF. CDR3 DNA: TGTGCCAGCAGCTTAGGACTTACCTACATAGATACGCAGTATTTT.

This clonotype was seen many times. V is TRBV28 and J is TRBJ1-5; TRBD1 might be the D (5 bases). The length of the CDR3 is 13 residues. Germline assignment: CDR1 MDHEN and CDR2 SYDVKM. V was shortened by 3 bases and J by 7 bases, with 10 bases between the two germline ends. The CDR3 spells CASSFAGFQPQHF. As DNA, the CDR3 is TGTGCCAGCAGTTTTGCAGGGTTCCAGCCCCAGCATTTT.

This sequence joins TRBV28 and TRBJ1-1, with 11 bases matching TRBD1. Germline lookup yields CDR1 MDHEN and CDR2 SYDVKM. After removal of 6 bases from V and 3 bases from J, the junction contained 12 bases not matched to a gene. This CDR3 comprises 17 residues. The CDR3, as DNA: TGTGCCAGCAGCCCCACCGGGACAGGGGGGGGAGACACTGAAGCTTTCTTT. This gives the protein CASSPTGTGGGDTEAFF.

As regards this clonotype: A read error may explain this, as a much larger clone is one base away. V usage is TRBV20-1 and J usage is TRBJ1-5, with TRBD1 matching over 7 bases. The DNA end lines up better with TRBJ2-3; the J call may be wrong. This CDR3 contains 15 residues. Per the germline V gene, CDR1 is DFQATT and CDR2 is SNEGSKA (reference sequence). The CDR3 region is CSARAGTDSNQPQYF. In DNA form, the CDR3 reads TGCAGTGCTAGAGCCGGGACAGATAGCAATCAGCCCCAGTATTTT.

There are a few counts of this clonotype. CDR3 coding DNA: TGTGCCAGTAGTCCGCCAGGGGGATCGCAGTACTTC. Residues: CASSPPGGSQYF. The rearrangement uses TRBV6-5 and TRBJ2-5; 7 bases match TRBD1. CDR3 length equals 12 residues. Per the germline V gene, CDR1 is MNHEY and CDR2 is SVGAGI. With V trimmed by 9 bases and J by 11 bases, 12 bases remained unmatched.